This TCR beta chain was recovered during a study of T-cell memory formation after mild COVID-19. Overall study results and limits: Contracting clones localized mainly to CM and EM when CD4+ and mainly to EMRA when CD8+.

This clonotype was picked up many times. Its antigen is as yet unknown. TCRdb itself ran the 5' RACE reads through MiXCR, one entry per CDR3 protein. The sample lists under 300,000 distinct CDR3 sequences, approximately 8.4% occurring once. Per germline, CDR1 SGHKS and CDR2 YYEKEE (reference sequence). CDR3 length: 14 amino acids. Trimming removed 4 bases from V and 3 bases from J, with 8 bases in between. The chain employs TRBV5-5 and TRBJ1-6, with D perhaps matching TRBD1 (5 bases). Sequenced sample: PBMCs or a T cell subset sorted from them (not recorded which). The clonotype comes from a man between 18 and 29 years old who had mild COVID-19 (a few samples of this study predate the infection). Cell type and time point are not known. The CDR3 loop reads CASSRGFYNSPLHF. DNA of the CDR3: TGTGCCAGCAGCCGGGGGTTCTATAATTCACCCCTCCACTTT.